A single sample is the source of the 10 T cell receptor beta chains below, sequenced in a study of cytomegalovirus exposure and HLA in healthy donors. With 60 Vbeta and 13 Jbeta primers, the PCR was carried out. Data came from immunoSEQ multiplex PCR; TCRdb stores just in-frame clones and leaves some out. The sample shows about 160,000 clones, around 80% of them seen only once. Sample: PBMCs. The source of these receptors is a woman aged 40 to 55 in good health and CMV-seronegative.

This chain connects TRBV7-2 to TRBJ2-7; 8 bases are a match to TRBD2. V dropped 5 bases and J dropped 4; count of bases not matched to a gene: 7. CDR3 length: 14 residues. CDR1 is SGHTA, CDR2 FQGNSA, per germline. CDR3 coding DNA: TGTGCCAGCAGCCCGGGACTAGGAGGGTACGAGCAGTACTTC. Encoded protein: CASSPGLGGYEQYF.

The chain links TRBV30 to TRBJ2-5, with 7 bases matching TRBD1. V was pared by 7 bases and J by 3 bases, with 17 bases of the junction left unmatched. This CDR3 region has 16 residues. CDR1 is GTSNPN, CDR2 SVGIG, per germline (reference sequence). CDR3 DNA: TGTGCCTCCGGGTATGGTCCATGGGACAGCAAAGAGACCCAGTACTTC. Translating it yields CASGYGPWDSKETQYF.

CDR3 loop: CASSQGGARGSNQPQHF. The CDR3 region has the DNA TGCGCCAGCAGCCAAGGAGGCGCAAGAGGGTCAAATCAGCCCCAGCATTTT. This sequence joins TRBV4-1 and TRBJ1-5; D call uncertain. CDR1 is MGHRA and CDR2 is YSYEKL in the germline V gene. V was cut by 1 base and J by 4 bases, with 17 bases left in between. The length of the CDR3 is 17 residues.

This chain uses TRBV7-9 with TRBJ2-1, with D possibly TRBD2 on 7 matching bases. V was cut by 3 bases and J by 6 bases, with 21 bases left in between. Germline values: CDR1 SEHNR, CDR2 FQNEAQ (reference sequence). The CDR3 extends over 17 amino acids. The CDR3 loop reads CASSFTQRGGGRNEQFF. As DNA, the CDR3 is TGTGCCAGCAGCTTTACCCAGAGGGGGGGAGGTCGCAATGAGCAGTTCTTC.

This clone was found once. The rearrangement uses TRBV9 and TRBJ2-5; D not resolved. CDR1 and CDR2 (germline): SGDLS, YYNGEE. The CDR3 length is 13 residues. Trimming stripped 0 bases from V and 7 bases from J, with 10 bases between. The CDR3 spells CASSVAPAGTQYF. In DNA, the CDR3 is TGTGCCAGCAGCGTAGCTCCTGCCGGGACCCAGTACTTC.

The chain employs TRBV11-3 and TRBJ2-2, with a weak D call TRBD1 (5 bases). Germline-derived CDR1 and CDR2 are SGHNT and YENEEA. The CDR3 runs 17 residues. Trimming left V 3 bases short and J 2 bases short, with 16 bases between. CDR3 residues: CASSFPRALTNTGELFF. The CDR3 DNA sequence: TGTGCCAGCAGCTTCCCCAGGGCCCTAACTAACACCGGGGAGCTGTTTTTT. Based on the CDR3 plus reference TRBV11-3 and TRBJ2-2, the full variable domain is EAGVVQSPRYKIIEKKQPVAFWCNPISGHNTLYWYLQNLGQGPELLIRYENEEAVDDSQLPKDRFSAERLKGVDSTLKIQPAELGDSAVYLCASSFPRALTNTGELFFGEGSRLTVL.

J is TRBJ1-1 and V is TRBV2; weak D call: TRBD1 (5 bases). V dropped 11 bases and J dropped 2 bases, with 18 bases sitting between them. Germline assignment: CDR1 SNHLY and CDR2 FYNNEI. The CDR3 contains 14 residues. CDR3 nucleotides: TGTGCCGCCCGACAGACGTCTACAAACACTGAAGCTTTCTTT. This sequence encodes CAARQTSTNTEAFF.

This rearrangement joins TRBV6-5 to TRBJ2-7; TRBD1 matches 9 bases. The V and J ends lost 5 bases and 3 bases, in that order; junction bases with no gene match: 8. CDR3 size: 15 residues. Germline loops: CDR1 MNHEY, CDR2 SVGAGI. CDR3 in DNA: TGTGCCAGCAGTCCGCTACAGGGGGCGGGCTACGAGCAGTACTTC. It encodes CASSPLQGAGYEQYF.

The chain has TRBV15 and TRBJ2-1; a weak D match, TRBD2 (6 bases). This CDR3 contains 15 residues. CDR1 and CDR2 from the germline V gene are LNHNV and YYDKDF (reference sequence). Trimming cost V 0 bases and J 7 bases, with 13 bases left between them. CDR3 region: CATSRETGAQNEQFF. The CDR3 DNA is TGTGCCACCAGCAGAGAGACGGGAGCGCAAAATGAGCAGTTCTTC.

The V call is TRBV30, the J call TRBJ2-1, with 9 positions matching TRBD1. CDR3 length equals 13 residues. CDR1 GTSNPN and CDR2 SVGIG come from the germline V gene (reference sequence). V lost 4 bases, J lost 8 bases, and 6 bases stayed unmatched. The CDR3 loop reads CAWNTGGGDEQFF. CDR3 DNA sequence: TGTGCCTGGAACACAGGGGGCGGGGATGAGCAGTTCTTC. The complete variable domain, with remaining parts taken from reference TRBV30 and TRBJ2-1, reads SQTIHQWPATLVQPVGSPLSLECTVEGTSNPNLYWYRQAAGRGLQLLFYSVGIGQISSEVPQNLSASRPQDRQFILSSKKLLLSDSGFYLCAWNTGGGDEQFFGPGTRLTVL.